A single sample is the source of the 25 T cell receptor beta chains below, sequenced in a study of blood T cell repertoires in COVID-19. Here immunoSEQ multiplex PCR was the method, and the copy in TCRdb shows in-frame clones only, minus some. The sample contains around 190,000 clones, about 90% of which appear only once. The sequenced material came from peripheral blood. The source is a man in his 70s with active or convalescent COVID-19.

The chain carries TRBV7-9 and TRBJ1-2, with D hard to call. The CDR3 has 13 amino acids. Germline V gene sequence: CDR1 SEHNR, CDR2 FQNEAQ (reference sequence). Trimming pared 2 bases from V and 4 bases from J, leaving 8 bases between. The CDR3 here is CASSLPTSYGYTF. Written as DNA, the CDR3 is TGTGCCAGCAGCTTACCAACTTCCTATGGCTACACCTTC.

This clone was detected only once. V gene TRBV9 combines with J gene TRBJ2-7; D gene uncertain. Trimming pared 3 bases from V and 6 bases from J, leaving 16 bases between. The germline CDR1 and CDR2 sequences are SGDLS and YYNGEE. The CDR3 covers 14 residues. The CDR3 bases are TGTGCCAGCAGCGCCCGGGTTCAACCCCTCGAGCAGTACTTC. This encodes CASSARVQPLEQYF.

The CDR3 DNA is TGTGCCAGCAGTGAACTGAATCAGCCCCAGCATTTT. Protein sequence: CASSELNQPQHF. The J gene is TRBJ1-5, the V gene TRBV28; D gene uncertain. Trimming removed 5 bases at V and 4 bases at J, with 6 bases between. The CDR3 is made up of 12 amino acids. Germline V gene lookup returns CDR1 MDHEN and CDR2 SYDVKM.

The chain uses TRBV18 and TRBJ1-5; TRBD1 agrees at 7 bases. CDR3 size: 14 residues. CDR1 is KGHSH and CDR2 is LQKENI in the germline V gene. J gave up 5 bases and V 9 bases, and 10 bases lay outside the gene matches. CDR3 loop: CASRGDSNYQPQHF. In DNA, the CDR3 is TGTGCCAGTCGAGGGGACAGCAACTATCAGCCCCAGCATTTT. Complete variable domain (other parts from reference TRBV18 and TRBJ1-5): NAGVMQNPRHLVRRRGQEARLRCSPMKGHSHVYWYRQLPEEGLKFMVYLQKENIIDESGMPKERFSAEFPKEGPSILRIQQVVRGDSAAYFCASRGDSNYQPQHFGDGTRLSIL.

J is TRBJ1-4 and V is TRBV5-6; no clear D gene. The length of the CDR3 is 15 residues. V was cut by 3 bases and J by 0 bases, with 9 bases left in between. Germline CDR1 is SGHDT and CDR2 is YYEEEE. The CDR3, as DNA: TGTGCCAGCAGCTCGTTATCTGCAACTAATGAAAAACTGTTTTTT. Protein: CASSSLSATNEKLFF.

This chain connects TRBV7-2 to TRBJ1-1; 10 positions match TRBD1. This CDR3 has 13 residues. The J segment lost 8 bases and the V segment lost 3 bases, leaving 3 bases of the junction unmatched. Germline values: CDR1 SGHTA, CDR2 FQGNSA. The CDR3 DNA reads TGTGCCAGCAGCTTGGGACAGGGGACAGAAGCTTTCTTT. Protein: CASSLGQGTEAFF.

The V and J genes are TRBV6-5 and TRBJ1-1, with 7 positions matching TRBD1. There are 15 residues in the CDR3. With V trimmed by 7 bases and J by 0 bases, 8 bases remained unmatched. CDR1 is MNHEY and CDR2 is SVGAGI in the germline V gene. Written as DNA, the CDR3 is TGTGCCAGCACCCGAGGGGACAGATTGAACACTGAAGCTTTCTTT. Encoded protein: CASTRGDRLNTEAFF.

V gene TRBV7-2 combines with J gene TRBJ2-5; TRBD1 might be the D (5 bases). Trimming stripped 5 bases from V and 3 bases from J, with 13 bases between. Germline V gene data show CDR1 as SGHTA and CDR2 as FQGNSA. The CDR3 totals 14 residues. CDR3 loop: CASSHPGHKETQYF. The CDR3, as DNA: TGTGCCAGCAGCCACCCCGGACACAAAGAGACCCAGTACTTC.

This clone occurred a few times. The CDR3 reads CASSSGSYNSPLHF. The CDR3 nucleotides are TGTGCCAGCAGTTCCGGGTCCTATAATTCACCCCTCCACTTT. The rearrangement joins TRBV2 to TRBJ1-6; D uncertain. Trimming pared 5 bases from V and 1 base from J, leaving 6 bases between. CDR3 size: 14 residues. CDR1 is SNHLY, CDR2 FYNNEI, per germline.

The chain joins TRBV19 to TRBJ1-2; D is unresolved. This CDR3 comprises 14 residues. Germline V gene data show CDR1 as LNHDA and CDR2 as SQIVND (reference sequence). The V end lost 1 base, the J end lost 5 bases, and 11 bases lay between the germline ends. The CDR3 DNA sequence: TGTGCCAGTAGTATAGGGGCCGGGAGGTATGGCTACACCTTC. This codes for CASSIGAGRYGYTF.

The chain combines TRBV12-5 with TRBJ1-1; tentatively, D is TRBD1 (5 bases). The V end was cut by 0 bases, the J end by 4 bases, with 21 bases between. The CDR3 runs 18 residues. Looked up from germline, CDR1 is LGHNT and CDR2 is FRNRAP. CDR3 nucleotides: TGTGCTAGTGGTTTGGTAAGCGGGGCCGCGGAGCCCCTCACTGAAGCTTTCTTT. Translated, it gives CASGLVSGAAEPLTEAFF.

This chain joins TRBV15 and TRBJ1-1; D is possibly TRBD1 (5 bases). Germline values: CDR1 LNHNV, CDR2 YYDKDF (reference sequence). V was cut by 6 bases and J by 0 bases, with 11 bases left in between. The CDR3 has 14 residues. This chain's CDR3 is CATSTGDMNTEAFF. Written as DNA, the CDR3 is TGTGCCACCAGTACGGGGGATATGAACACTGAAGCTTTCTTT. Based on the CDR3 plus reference TRBV15 and TRBJ1-1, the full variable domain is DAMVIQNPRYQVTQFGKPVTLSCSQTLNHNVMYWYQQKSSQAPKLLFHYYDKDFNNEADTPDNFQSRRPNTSFCFLDIRSPGLGDTAMYLCATSTGDMNTEAFFGQGTRLTVV.

This clone was seen a few times. Different DNA sequences within this sample yield the same CDR3. The genes are TRBV20-1 and TRBJ2-7; D is possibly TRBD1 (6 bases). Per the germline V gene, CDR1 is DFQATT and CDR2 is SNEGSKA (reference sequence). V was cut by 3 bases and J by 4 bases, with 7 bases left in between. This CDR3 is built from 11 residues. The CDR3 coding sequence is TGCAGTGCTAGCAGGGGTTACGAGCAGTACTTC. Amino acid sequence: CSASRGYEQYF.

V gene TRBV28 combines with J gene TRBJ1-1; D remains unclear. The germline CDR1 and CDR2 sequences are MDHEN and SYDVKM. The CDR3 has 13 amino acids. V lost 9 bases, J lost 8 bases, and 19 bases lay in between. This chain's CDR3 is CASIVEDPREAFF. The CDR3 DNA follows: TGTGCCAGTATCGTGGAGGACCCAAGAGAAGCTTTCTTT.

V and J are TRBV21-1 and TRBJ1-1. TRBV21-1 is recorded as a pseudogene. The CDR3 has 14 residues. The CDR3 protein is CARSRGGSNTEAFF. The CDR3 DNA reads TGTGCCAGGTCCCGGGGAGGATCGAACACTGAAGCTTTCTTT.

DNA for the CDR3: TGTGCCAGTAGCGCCCAACAGGGAAGCGAGCAGTACTTC. Its translation: CASSAQQGSEQYF. The V gene is TRBV19, the J gene TRBJ2-7, with a possible D match to TRBD1 (6 bases). CDR1 LNHDA and CDR2 SQIVND come from the germline V gene (reference sequence). This CDR3 spans 13 amino acids. V gave up 6 bases and J gave up 6 bases, with 15 bases separating them.

CDR3 sequence reads: CASSRGGQQNTGELFF. The CDR3 bases are TGTGCCAGCAGCCGGGGGGGACAGCAGAACACCGGGGAGCTGTTTTTT. The rearrangement links TRBV6-6 to TRBJ2-2, with D perhaps TRBD2 (8 bases). CDR1 is MNHNY and CDR2 is SVGAGI in the germline V gene (reference sequence). The CDR3 sequence is 16 residues long. Trimming cost V 6 bases and J 1 base, with 15 bases left between them.

The chain has TRBV27 and TRBJ1-2, with TRBD1 as a possible D gene (6 bases). V lost 5 bases, J lost 6 bases, and 16 bases lay in between. There are 14 residues in the CDR3. Germline V gene data show CDR1 as MNHEY and CDR2 as SMNVEV (reference sequence). CDR3 coding DNA: TGTGCCAGCAGTCCCCGGGGGAGGGGGGATGGCTACACCTTC. The encoded protein is CASSPRGRGDGYTF.

This chain links TRBV5-1 with TRBJ2-2, with 9 bases that match TRBD2. J was trimmed by 2 bases and V by 6 bases; bases with no gene match: 11. Germline values: CDR1 SGHRS, CDR2 YFSETQ. This CDR3 is built from 17 residues. CDR3: CASTGPSGGINTGELFF. Written as DNA, the CDR3 is TGCGCCAGCACCGGTCCCAGCGGGGGGATCAACACCGGGGAGCTGTTTTTT.

This clone was seen only a few times. The chain recombines TRBV6-2 or TRBV6-3 with TRBJ2-5; D is perhaps TRBD1 (5 bases). V lost 4 bases and J 5 bases, leaving 17 bases between the germline ends. Germline-derived CDR1 and CDR2 are MNHEY and SVGEGT. This CDR3 has 15 residues. CDR3 amino acids: CASSSLGQTGETQYF. DNA of the CDR3: TGTGCCAGCAGTTCCCTGGGGCAGACCGGCGAGACCCAGTACTTC.

The chain carries TRBV12-5 and TRBJ1-2, with TRBD1 as a possible D gene (6 bases). The CDR3 runs to 15 residues. V gave up 2 bases and J gave up 0 bases, with 10 bases separating them. Per germline, CDR1 LGHNT and CDR2 FRNRAP. This chain's CDR3 is CASGLFRGSNYGYTF. CDR3 nucleotides: TGTGCTAGTGGTTTGTTCAGGGGTTCTAACTATGGCTACACCTTC.

The V gene is TRBV4-3, the J gene TRBJ2-7; D is possibly TRBD2 (7 bases). The CDR3 is 15 residues long. Per the germline V gene, CDR1 is LGHNA and CDR2 is YSLEER. V lost 5 bases to trimming and J lost 2 bases, with 16 bases between them. The CDR3 DNA reads TGCGCCAGCAGCTTCACAGCCGGGGGGCCCTACGAGCAGTACTTC. Its protein is CASSFTAGGPYEQYF.

The V gene is TRBV27, the J gene TRBJ1-1, with 8 nucleotides matching TRBD1. V shed 2 bases, J shed 4 bases, and the junction held 3 bases outside the gene matches. This CDR3 is 14 amino acids long. Germline V gene data show CDR1 as MNHEY and CDR2 as SMNVEV (reference sequence). The CDR3 region is CASSLRQGFTEAFF. The CDR3, as DNA: TGTGCCAGCAGTTTACGACAGGGGTTCACTGAAGCTTTCTTT.

The chain employs TRBV5-5 and TRBJ1-4; D not certain. Trimming left V 0 bases short and J 3 bases short, with 15 bases between. The CDR3 contains 17 residues. Germline V gives CDR1 SGHKS, CDR2 YYEKEE (reference sequence). DNA for the CDR3: TGTGCCAGCAGCTTGGCCTCGGCTAGTTTTTCTAATGAAAAACTGTTTTTT. Amino acids: CASSLASASFSNEKLFF.

Only a few counts were recorded for this clone. The V gene is TRBV19, the J gene TRBJ2-1, with 10 bases identical to TRBD1. This CDR3 spans 15 amino acids. Trimming removed 5 bases from V and 2 bases from J; junction bases left unmatched: 3. Germline CDR1 and CDR2: LNHDA and SQIVND (reference sequence). The CDR3 nucleotides are TGTGCCAGTAGTCCCGGGACAGGGGCCTACAATGAGCAGTTCTTC. Translating it yields CASSPGTGAYNEQFF. Full variable domain (missing parts from reference TRBV19 and TRBJ2-1): DGGITQSPKYLFRKEGQNVTLSCEQNLNHDAMYWYRQDPGQGLRLIYYSQIVNDFQKGDIAEGYSVSREKKESFPLTVTSAQKNPTAFYLCASSPGTGAYNEQFFGPGTRLTVL.